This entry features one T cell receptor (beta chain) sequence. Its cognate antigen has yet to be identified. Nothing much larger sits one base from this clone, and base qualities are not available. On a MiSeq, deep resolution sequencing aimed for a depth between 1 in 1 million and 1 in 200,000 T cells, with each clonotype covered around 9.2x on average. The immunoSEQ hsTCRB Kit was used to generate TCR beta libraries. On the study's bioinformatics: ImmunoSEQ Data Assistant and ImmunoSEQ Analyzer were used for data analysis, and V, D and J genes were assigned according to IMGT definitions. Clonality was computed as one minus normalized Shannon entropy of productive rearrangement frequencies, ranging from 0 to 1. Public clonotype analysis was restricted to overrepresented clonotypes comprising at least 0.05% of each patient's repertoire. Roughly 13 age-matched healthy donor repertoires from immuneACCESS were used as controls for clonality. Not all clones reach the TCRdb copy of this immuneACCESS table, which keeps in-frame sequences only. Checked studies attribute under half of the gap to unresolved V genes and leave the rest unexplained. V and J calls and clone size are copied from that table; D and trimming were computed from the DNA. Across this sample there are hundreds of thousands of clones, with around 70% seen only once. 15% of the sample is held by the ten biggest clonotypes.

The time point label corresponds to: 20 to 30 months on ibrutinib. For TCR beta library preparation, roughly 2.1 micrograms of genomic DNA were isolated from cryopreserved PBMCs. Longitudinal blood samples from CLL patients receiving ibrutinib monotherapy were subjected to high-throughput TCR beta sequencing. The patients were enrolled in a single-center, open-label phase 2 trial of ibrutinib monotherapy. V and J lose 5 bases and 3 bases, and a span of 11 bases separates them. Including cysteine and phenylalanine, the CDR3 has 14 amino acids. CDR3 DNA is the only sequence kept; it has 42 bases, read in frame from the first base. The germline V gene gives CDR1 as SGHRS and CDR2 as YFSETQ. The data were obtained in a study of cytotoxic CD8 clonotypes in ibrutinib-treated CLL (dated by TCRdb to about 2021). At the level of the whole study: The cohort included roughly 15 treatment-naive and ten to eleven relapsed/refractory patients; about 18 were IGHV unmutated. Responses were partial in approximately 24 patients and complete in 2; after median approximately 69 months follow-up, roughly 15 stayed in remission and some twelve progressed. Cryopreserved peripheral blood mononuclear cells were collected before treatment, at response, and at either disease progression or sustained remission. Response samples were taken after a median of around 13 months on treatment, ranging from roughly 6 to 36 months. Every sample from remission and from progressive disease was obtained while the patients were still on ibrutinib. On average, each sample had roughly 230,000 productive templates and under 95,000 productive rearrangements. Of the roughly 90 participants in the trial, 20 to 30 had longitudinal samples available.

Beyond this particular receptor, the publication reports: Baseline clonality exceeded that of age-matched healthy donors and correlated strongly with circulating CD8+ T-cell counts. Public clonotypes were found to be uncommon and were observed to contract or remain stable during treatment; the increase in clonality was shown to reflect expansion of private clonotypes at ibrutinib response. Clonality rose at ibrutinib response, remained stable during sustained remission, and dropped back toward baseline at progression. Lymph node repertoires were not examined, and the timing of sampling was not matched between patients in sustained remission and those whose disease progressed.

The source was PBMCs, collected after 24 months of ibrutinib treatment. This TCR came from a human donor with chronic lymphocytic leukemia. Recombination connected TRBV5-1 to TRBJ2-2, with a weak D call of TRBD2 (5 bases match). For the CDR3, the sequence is CASRAELYTGELFF. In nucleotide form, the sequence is TGCGCCAGCAGAGCGGAACTGTACACCGGGGAGCTGTTTTTT.